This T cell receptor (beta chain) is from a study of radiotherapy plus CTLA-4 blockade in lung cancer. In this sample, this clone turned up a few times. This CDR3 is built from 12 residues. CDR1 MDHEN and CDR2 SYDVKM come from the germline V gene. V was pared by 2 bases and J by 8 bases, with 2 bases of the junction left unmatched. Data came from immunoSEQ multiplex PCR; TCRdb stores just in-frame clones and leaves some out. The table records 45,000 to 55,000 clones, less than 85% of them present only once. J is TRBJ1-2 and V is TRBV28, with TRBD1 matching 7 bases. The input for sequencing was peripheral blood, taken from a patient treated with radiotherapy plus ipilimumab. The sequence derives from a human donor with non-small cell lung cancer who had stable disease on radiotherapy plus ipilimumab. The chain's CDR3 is CASSLRTGGYTF. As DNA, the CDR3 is TGTGCCAGCAGTTTACGGACAGGCGGCTACACCTTC.